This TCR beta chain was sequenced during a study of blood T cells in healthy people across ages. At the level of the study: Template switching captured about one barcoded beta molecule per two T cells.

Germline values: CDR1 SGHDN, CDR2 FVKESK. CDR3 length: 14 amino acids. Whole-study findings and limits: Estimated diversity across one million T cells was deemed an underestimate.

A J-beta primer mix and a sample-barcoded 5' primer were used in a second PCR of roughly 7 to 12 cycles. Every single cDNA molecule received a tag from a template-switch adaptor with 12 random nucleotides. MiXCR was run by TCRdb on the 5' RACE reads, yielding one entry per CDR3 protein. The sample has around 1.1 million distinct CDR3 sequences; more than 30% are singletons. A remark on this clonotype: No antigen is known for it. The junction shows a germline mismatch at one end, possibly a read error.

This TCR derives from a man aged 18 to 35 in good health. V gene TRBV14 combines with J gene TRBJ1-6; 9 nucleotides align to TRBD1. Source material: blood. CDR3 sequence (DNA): TGTGCCAGCAGCCTCAGGGACAGGGCTTCACCCCCCCACTTT. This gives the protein CASSLRDRASPPHF.